This is a list of T cell receptor beta chains from one sample in a study of vaccination effects on CD4 cells after COVID-19. These receptors lack a known antigen. Repertoires were generated with immunoSEQ multiplex PCR, while TCRdb's copy carries only in-frame clones and drops some. The sample contains 70,000 to 85,000 clones, 70% to 80% of which appear only once. This specimen consisted of CD4+ T cells from PBMCs cultured without peptide, obtained before COVID-19 vaccination. Source of these receptors: a human donor who received a COVID-19 vaccine. The CDR3 runs from the conserved cysteine through the conserved F or W. The D gene is left open where the match is weak. The size field is filled for only some rows; it gives once, few, many or a size class.

TRBJ2-5 TRBD1 few TRBV4-1 CASSQVFRAGGGLETQYF TGCGCCAGCAGCCAAGTCTTCAGGGCAGGGGGCGGTTTGGAGACCCAGTACTTC
TRBJ1-2 NA few TRBV5-1 CATSDNPNYGYTF TGCGCCACCTCGGACAACCCTAACTATGGCTACACCTTC
TRBJ1-2 NA NA TRBV6-2/TRBV6-3 CASSHWDGDYGYTF TGTGCCAGCAGTCACTGGGATGGGGACTATGGCTACACCTTC
TRBJ2-2 TRBD1 once TRBV3-1/TRBV3-2 CASGGQGSPGELFF TGTGCCAGCGGGGGACAGGGGTCCCCCGGGGAGCTGTTTTTT
TRBJ2-6 TRBD1 NA TRBV27 CASSLLSGQGAPLTF TGTGCCAGCAGTTTACTGTCCGGACAGGGTGCTCCCCTGACTTTC
TRBJ2-1 NA NA TRBV10-2 CASSAQEQGRNNEQFF TGCGCCAGCAGTGCGCAAGAGCAGGGGAGAAACAATGAGCAGTTCTTC
TRBJ1-2 NA NA TRBV29-1 CSASPGHQYGYTF TGCAGCGCTAGTCCGGGACACCAGTATGGCTACACCTTC
TRBJ1-1 NA NA TRBV6-5 CASAGGSAEAFF TGTGCCAGCGCAGGAGGGAGCGCTGAAGCTTTCTTT
TRBJ1-1 NA NA TRBV5-1 CASSFQGPLNTEAFF TGCGCCAGCAGCTTTCAGGGGCCCCTGAACACTGAAGCTTTCTTT
TRBJ2-3 NA NA TRBV25-1 CASSSGAYSTDTQYF TGTGCCAGCAGCTCAGGGGCATACAGCACAGATACGCAGTATTTT
TRBJ1-5 NA few TRBV28 CASSLYGNQPQHF TGTGCCAGCAGTTTATATGGGAATCAGCCCCAGCATTTT
TRBJ2-2 NA few TRBV5-8 CASSLGENTGELFF TGTGCCAGCAGCTTGGGCGAGAACACCGGGGAGCTGTTTTTT
TRBJ2-1 NA few TRBV19 CASSTGPSNEQFF TGTGCCAGTAGTACGGGGCCTAGTAATGAGCAGTTCTTC
TRBJ1-6 NA NA TRBV5-1 CASSSRTEYNSPLHF TGCGCCAGCAGCAGTAGGACAGAATATAATTCACCCCTCCACTTT
TRBJ1-1 NA once TRBV10-3 CAIRRTLNTEAFF TGTGCCATCAGAAGGACACTGAACACTGAAGCTTTCTTT
TRBJ1-5 NA NA TRBV2 CASSGQGRSNQPQHF TGTGCCAGCAGTGGGCAGGGGAGAAGCAATCAGCCCCAGCATTTT
TRBJ1-5 NA NA TRBV28 CASSVEGYQPQHF TGTGCCAGCAGTGTAGAGGGATATCAGCCCCAGCATTTT
TRBJ2-3 NA NA TRBV7-8 CASSLGVLTGTDTQYF TGTGCCAGCAGCTTAGGTGTGCTCACGGGCACAGATACGCAGTATTTT
TRBJ1-2 TRBD1 NA TRBV20-1 CSARDRAGYTF TGCAGTGCTAGGGACAGGGCTGGCTACACCTTC
TRBJ2-3 NA NA TRBV6-2/TRBV6-3 CASSPLSGTDTQYF TGTGCCAGCAGTCCATTATCGGGCACCGATACGCAGTATTTT